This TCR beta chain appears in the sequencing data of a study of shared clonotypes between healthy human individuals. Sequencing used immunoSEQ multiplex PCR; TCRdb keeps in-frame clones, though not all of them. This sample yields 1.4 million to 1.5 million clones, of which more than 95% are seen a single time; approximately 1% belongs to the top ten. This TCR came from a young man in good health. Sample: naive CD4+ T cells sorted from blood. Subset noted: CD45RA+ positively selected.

The CDR3: CASSEPAGLTQYF. The CDR3 nucleotides are TGTGCCAGCAGTGAACCGGCCGGGCTCACCCAGTACTTC. The genes are TRBV6-1 and TRBJ2-5; D ambiguous. Trimming shortened V by 2 bases and J by 8 bases, and 12 bases separated the two germline ends. The germline V gene has CDR1 MNHNS and CDR2 SASEGT. The CDR3 sequence is 13 residues long.